Sequencing of this T cell receptor (beta chain) was carried out in a study of T-cell memory formation after mild COVID-19. Study results and caveats: Shrinking CD4+ clones resided mostly in CM and EM, and CD8+ ones in EMRA.

There are 12 residues in the CDR3. The germline gives CDR1 LGHDT, CDR2 YNNKEL (reference sequence). A note on this clonotype: Its antigen is as yet unknown. The junction departs from germline at one end; a sequencing error may be responsible.

TCRdb reanalysed the 5' RACE reads using MiXCR and keeps one entry per CDR3 protein. This table holds fewer than 90,000 distinct CDR3 sequences, roughly 13% found once. The chain has TRBV3-1 and TRBJ2-7; tentatively, D is TRBD1 (6 bases). The receptor was isolated from an adult woman who had mild COVID-19 (a few samples of this study predate the infection). Cell type and time point are not known. Specimen: PBMCs or a T cell subset sorted from them (not recorded which). The CDR3 spells CASSQGRAGETF. The DNA of the CDR3 is TGTGCCAGCAGCCAAGGTCGGGCAGGGGAGACCTTC.